This TCR beta chain was identified during a study of blood T cell repertoires in COVID-19. The protocol was immunoSEQ multiplex PCR, while the TCRdb copy is restricted to in-frame clones and leaves out a portion. The sample has 350,000 to 400,000 clones; roughly nine tenths are singletons. Germline CDR1 SNHLY, CDR2 FYNNEI. The J segment lost 9 bases and the V segment lost 0 bases, leaving 10 bases of the junction unmatched. This CDR3 is built from 16 residues. Seattle patients were enrolled while actively infected and followed longitudinally. Specimen: peripheral blood. V gene TRBV2 combines with J gene TRBJ2-1; 8 nucleotides agree with TRBD2. This TCR was sampled from a woman aged 30 to 39 with COVID-19, enrolled during active disease. This CDR3 is CASSEAGSGSGGEQFF. Written as DNA, the CDR3 is TGTGCCAGCAGTGAAGCAGGGAGCGGGAGCGGTGGTGAGCAGTTCTTC.